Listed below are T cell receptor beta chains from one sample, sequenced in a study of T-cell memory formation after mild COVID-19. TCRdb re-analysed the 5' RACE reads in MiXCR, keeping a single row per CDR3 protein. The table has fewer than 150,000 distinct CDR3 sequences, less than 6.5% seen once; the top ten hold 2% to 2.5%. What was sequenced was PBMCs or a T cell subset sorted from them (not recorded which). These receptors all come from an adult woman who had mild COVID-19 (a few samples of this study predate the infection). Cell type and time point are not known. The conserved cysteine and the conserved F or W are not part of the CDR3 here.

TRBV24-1,ATSDPGGTLGEQY
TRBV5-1,ASSLQGADGPQH
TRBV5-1,ASSLGQGSGEQY
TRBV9,ASSVGGQGGTYEQY
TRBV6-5,ASRTGGLKEAF
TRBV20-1,SVRTGNHEQY
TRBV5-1,ASSLIGENIQY
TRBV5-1,ASSLGTGGSQSSYNEQF
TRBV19,ASKRGNYGYT
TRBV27,ASKKGATDTQY
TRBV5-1,ASSQGQGIVQY
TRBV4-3,ASSHHMDRRDLGNTIY
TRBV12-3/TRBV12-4,ASSPTGRSTEAF
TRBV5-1,ASSLGASAPYNEQF
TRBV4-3,ASSQDRALGREQY
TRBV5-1,ASSLDYGGAAGELF
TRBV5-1,ASTLGGQRNYEQY
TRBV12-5,ASEDSNQETQY
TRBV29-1,SVAGTGVNTEAF
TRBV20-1,SANWRYEQF
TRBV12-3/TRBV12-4,ASSWAGDSGNTIY
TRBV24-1,ATSDSGTERYGYT
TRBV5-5,ASSPGHNSRELF
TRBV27,ASSPGGYSYEQY
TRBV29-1,SARAGTSYGYT
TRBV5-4,ASSFRDGDPKAF
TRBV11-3,ASRRGTSGNEQF
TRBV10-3,AISTSGAIAKNIQY
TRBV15,ATSRRDGFYTEAF
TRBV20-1,SARITLVDTQY
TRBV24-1,ATSDPPPAYEQY
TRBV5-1,ASSSYLAGDTQY
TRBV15,ATSRGGPEADTQY
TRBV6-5,ASSPSADYGYT
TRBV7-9,ASSQAGGSYEQY
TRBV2,ASSRGVGGDTQY
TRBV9,ASSVESGYRYGYT
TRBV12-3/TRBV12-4,ASRIGLAQNTGELF
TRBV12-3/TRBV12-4,ASRHDRAQGSVWTEAF
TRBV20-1,SARGGSGIYNEQF
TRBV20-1,SARPGLRVINEQF
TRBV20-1,SARGLNTGELF
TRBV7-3,ASSSGTGAGSYNEQF
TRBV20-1,SATLGRMNTEAF
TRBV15,ATSRDRARTNQPQH
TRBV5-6,ASSRPAGGEQF
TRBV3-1,ASSQGDRGSEAF
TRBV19,ASSEFGGLAVQF
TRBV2,ASSEKVGGTGAYNEQF
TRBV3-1,ASSPPGLAGFNEQF